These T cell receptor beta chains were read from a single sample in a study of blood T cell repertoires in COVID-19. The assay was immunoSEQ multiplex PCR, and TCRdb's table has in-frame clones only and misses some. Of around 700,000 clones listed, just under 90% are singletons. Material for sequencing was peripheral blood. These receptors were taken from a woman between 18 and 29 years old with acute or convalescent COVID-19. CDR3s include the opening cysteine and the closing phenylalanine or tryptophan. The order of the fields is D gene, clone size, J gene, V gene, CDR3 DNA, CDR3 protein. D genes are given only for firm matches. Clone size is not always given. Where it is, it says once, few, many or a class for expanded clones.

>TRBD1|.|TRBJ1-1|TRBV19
TGTGCCAGTAGTACCAACCGGGACAGGGTCCCACCGGAAGCTTTCTTT
CASSTNRDRVPPEAFF
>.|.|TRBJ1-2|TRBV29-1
TGCAGCGTTGAAGATCTTCGCGGGCTGCGCTTTGGTGGCTACACCTTC
CSVEDLRGLRFGGYTF
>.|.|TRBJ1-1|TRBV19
TGTGCCAGTAGTACCGAGCGCCGTGGTGTTAACACTGAAGCTTTCTTT
CASSTERRGVNTEAFF
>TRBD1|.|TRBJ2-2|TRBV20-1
TGCAGTGCTAGTGGACAGGGTGGAATCACCGGGGAGCTGTTTTTT
CSASGQGGITGELFF
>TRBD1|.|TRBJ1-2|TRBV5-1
TGCGCCAGCAGCTTGGCCAGGGGGCGTGTTGGCTACACCTTC
CASSLARGRVGYTF
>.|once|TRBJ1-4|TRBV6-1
TGTGCCAGCAGTGAATTTGGGGAGGGGGGGACTAATGAAAAACTGTTTTTT
CASSEFGEGGTNEKLFF
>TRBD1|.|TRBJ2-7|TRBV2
TGTGCCAGCAGCCAGACAGGGGGTGAGCAGTACTTC
CASSQTGGEQYF
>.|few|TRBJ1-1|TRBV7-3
TGTGCCAGCAGCCTGGGGGGTGGTTTCACTGAAGCTTTCTTT
CASSLGGGFTEAFF
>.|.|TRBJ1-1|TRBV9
TGTGCCAGCAGCGGTCCCGGGACACTGAACACTGAAGCTTTCTTT
CASSGPGTLNTEAFF
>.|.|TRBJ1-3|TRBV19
TGTGCCAGTAGTATATCCCTCCCGGGAAACACCATATATTTT
CASSISLPGNTIYF
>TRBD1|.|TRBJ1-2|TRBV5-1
TGCGCCAGTAGGACAGGATCCTATGGCTACACCTTC
CASRTGSYGYTF
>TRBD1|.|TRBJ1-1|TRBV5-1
TGCGCCAGCAGCCTGGGGACAGGGGCGGGAAGGGACACTGAAGCTTTCTTT
CASSLGTGAGRDTEAFF
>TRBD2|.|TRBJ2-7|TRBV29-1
TGCAGCGTTGCCGGGAGGGACCACGAGCAGTACTTC
CSVAGRDHEQYF
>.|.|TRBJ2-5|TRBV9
TGTGCCAGCAGCGTAGGCGGCACCCAAGAGACCCAGTACTTC
CASSVGGTQETQYF
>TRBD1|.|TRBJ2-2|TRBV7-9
TGTGCCAGCAGCCCCGCGGGACAGGTCTTTACCGGGGAGCTGTTTTTT
CASSPAGQVFTGELFF
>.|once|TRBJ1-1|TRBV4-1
TGCGCCAGCAAAAGTGCAGGGGTTTTTGGTGAAGCTTTCTTT
CASKSAGVFGEAFF
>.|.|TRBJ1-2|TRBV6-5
TGTGCCAGCAGTTACGTCCCGGAGAATCCTAATGGCTACACCTTC
CASSYVPENPNGYTF
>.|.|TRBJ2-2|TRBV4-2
TGTGCCAGCAGCCAAACCCACCTAGGGGCGAGACCCGGGGAGCTGTTTTTT
CASSQTHLGARPGELFF
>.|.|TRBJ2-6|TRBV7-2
TGTGCCAGCAGCTTAGCCCCGGTTGGGGCCAACGTCCTGACTTTC
CASSLAPVGANVLTF
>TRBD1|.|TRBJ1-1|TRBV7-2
TGTGCCAGCAGCCTCCGGACAGGGGGGAACACTGAAGCTTTCTTT
CASSLRTGGNTEAFF
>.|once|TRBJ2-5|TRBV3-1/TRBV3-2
TGTGCCAGCAGCCAACCCCAGGGGTTCCCAGAGACCCAGTACTTC
CASSQPQGFPETQYF
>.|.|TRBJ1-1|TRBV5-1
TGCGCCAGCAGCTCCTTTTCCGACACTGAAGCTTTCTTT
CASSSFSDTEAFF
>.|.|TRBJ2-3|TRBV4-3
TGCGCCAGCAGCCAAGGGGGGGGCCTCACAGATACGCAGTATTTT
CASSQGGGLTDTQYF
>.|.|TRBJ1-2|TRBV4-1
TGCGCCAGCAGCCCCCCCTCGAGTGGCTACACCTTC
CASSPPSSGYTF
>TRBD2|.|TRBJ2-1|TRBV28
TGTGCCAGCAGTTCGGGGGGGTCTGGACACAATGAGCAGTTCTTC
CASSSGGSGHNEQFF
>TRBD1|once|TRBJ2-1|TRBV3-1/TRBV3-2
TGTGCCAGCAGCCCTAACCGACGCGGGACAGGGGCCTACAATGAGCAGTTCTTC
CASSPNRRGTGAYNEQFF
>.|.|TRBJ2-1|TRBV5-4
TGTGCCAGCCTAGTACCGGGGGGCAGATACAATGAGCAGTTCTTC
CASLVPGGRYNEQFF
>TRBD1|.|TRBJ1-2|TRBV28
TGTGCCAGCAGTTACACGGGGGCAGGGGGTGGCTACACCTTC
CASSYTGAGGGYTF
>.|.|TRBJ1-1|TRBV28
TGTGCCAGCAGGCCCCCCCAGTCTGAAGCTTTCTTT
CASRPPQSEAFF
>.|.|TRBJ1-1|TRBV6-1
TGTGCCAGCAGTGACCCAAACAGGAGTTTTAACGCTTTCTTT
CASSDPNRSFNAFF
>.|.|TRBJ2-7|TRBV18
TGTGCCAGCTCACTATATACCGGGCCTAGCTCTGGCGAGCAGTACTTC
CASSLYTGPSSGEQYF
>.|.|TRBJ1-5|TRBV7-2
TGTGCCAGCAGCTCCCAGGGGAATCAGCCCCAGCATTTT
CASSSQGNQPQHF
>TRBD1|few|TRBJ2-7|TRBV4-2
TGTGCCAGCAGCTCGACGGTAGCAGGGGGCCACGAGCAGTACTTC
CASSSTVAGGHEQYF
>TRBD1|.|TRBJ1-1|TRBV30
TGTGCCTGGAGTCCCCTCTTAGGACAGGACGGGGCTTTCTTT
CAWSPLLGQDGAFF
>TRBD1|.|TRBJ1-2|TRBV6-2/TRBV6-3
TGTGCCAGCAGTTACTCGAGACAGGGGGCCGATGGCTACACCTTC
CASSYSRQGADGYTF
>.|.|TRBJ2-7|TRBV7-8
TGTGCCAGCAGGCTAACTCGGGCAGGGCAAGCCTACGAGCAGTACTTC
CASRLTRAGQAYEQYF
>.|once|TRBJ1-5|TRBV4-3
TGCGCCAGCAGCCAAGTTCTGGAAATCAGGGCCCAGCATTTT
CASSQVLEIRAQHF
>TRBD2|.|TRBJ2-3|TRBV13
TGTGCCAGCAGCCCCGTTAGTAGCGGGGGGGCGGGTACGCAGTATTTT
CASSPVSSGGAGTQYF
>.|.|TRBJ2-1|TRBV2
TGTGCCAGCATAACGGGACTTGATTACAATGAGCAGTTCTTC
CASITGLDYNEQFF
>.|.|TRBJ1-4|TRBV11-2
TGTGCCAGCAGCTTAAGTGCAATGAGTGAACTGTTTTTT
CASSLSAMSELFF
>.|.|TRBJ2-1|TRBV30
TGTGCCTGGGCCTTCGGGGTCCCCTTCAATGAGCAGTTCTTC
CAWAFGVPFNEQFF
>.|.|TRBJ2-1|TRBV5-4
TGTGCCAGCAGCTCCGGAGGGGGGGGCTTGAGCAATGAGCAGTTCTTC
CASSSGGGGLSNEQFF
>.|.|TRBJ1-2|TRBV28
TGTGCCAGCAGTCCCACAGTCGGCTACACCTTC
CASSPTVGYTF
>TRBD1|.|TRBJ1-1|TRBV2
TGTGCCAGGATTCGGGACAGGAACACTGAAGCTTTCTTT
CARIRDRNTEAFF
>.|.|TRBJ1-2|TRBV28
TGTGCCAGCAGTTTCACCGGGGTTCGGGGCTACACCTTC
CASSFTGVRGYTF
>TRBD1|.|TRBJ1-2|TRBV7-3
TGTGCCAGCAGCTTAGGGGGACAGGGTTCCCTCGATGGCTACACCTTC
CASSLGGQGSLDGYTF
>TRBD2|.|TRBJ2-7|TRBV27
TGTGCCAGCAGTATAAGTAGCGGGGGGGCGCGAGAGCAGTACTTC
CASSISSGGAREQYF
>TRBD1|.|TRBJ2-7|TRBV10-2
TGCGCCAGCAGGAAGACCGGACAGGGAATCCACTCCTACGAGCAGTACTTC
CASRKTGQGIHSYEQYF
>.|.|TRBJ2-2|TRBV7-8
TGTGCCAGCAGCTTTCTAGGCCCCGGGGAGCTGTTTTTT
CASSFLGPGELFF
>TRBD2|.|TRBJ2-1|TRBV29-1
TGCAGCGCTCCCAGACTAGCGGGGGGTCTCAATGAGCAGTTCTTC
CSAPRLAGGLNEQFF
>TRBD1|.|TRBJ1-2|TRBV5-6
TGTGCCAGCAGCCTACAGGGGTGGGACTATGGCTACACCTTC
CASSLQGWDYGYTF
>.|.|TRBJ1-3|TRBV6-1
TGTGCCAGCAGTGATGTCCCCTACTATTCTGGAAACACCATATATTTT
CASSDVPYYSGNTIYF
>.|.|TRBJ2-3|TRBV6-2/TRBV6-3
TGTGCCAGCAGTTACCAAAGACAGAATACGCAGTATTTT
CASSYQRQNTQYF
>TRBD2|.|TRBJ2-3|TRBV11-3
TGTGCCAGCAGCTTGTCGCGGGGGTTCAGGGATACGCAGTATTTT
CASSLSRGFRDTQYF
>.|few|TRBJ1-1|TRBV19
TGTGCCAGTAGTATAGTGGCAGGGATGAACACTGAAGCTTTCTTT
CASSIVAGMNTEAFF
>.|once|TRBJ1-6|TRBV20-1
TGCAGTGCTAGTCACCCGGGAGGGACCCCAACCCTCCACTTT
CSASHPGGTPTLHF
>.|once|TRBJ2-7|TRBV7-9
TGTGCCAGCAGCCCCGGGGGCTACGAGCAGTACTTC
CASSPGGYEQYF
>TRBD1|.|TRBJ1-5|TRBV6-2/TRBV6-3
TGTGCCAGCAGTTACCGATTGGACAGGGTAGGCCAGCCCCAGCATTTT
CASSYRLDRVGQPQHF